The clone carrying this T cell receptor beta chain was counted at least ten times. The data stem from a study of T cells after yellow fever vaccination. CDR1 is KGHSH and CDR2 is LQKENI in the germline V gene. CDR3 length: 13 amino acids. Trimming removed 3 bases at V and 7 bases at J, with 9 bases between. MiXCR was run by TCRdb on the 5' RACE reads, yielding one entry per CDR3 protein. The sample lists some 320,000 distinct CDR3 sequences; around 4.4% were seen once. This material consisted of PBMCs, taken 15 days after the yellow fever booster vaccination. The chain has TRBV18 and TRBJ2-2; D is unresolved. This receptor was identified in a man between 18 and 29 years old who received the YFV17D yellow fever vaccine. CDR3: CASSPAEGGELFF. The DNA for the CDR3 is TGTGCCAGCTCACCGGCAGAAGGCGGGGAGCTGTTTTTT.